The clone carrying this TCR beta chain was seen at least ten times. A junction boundary mismatches the germline segment, possibly from a read error. The read finishes 3 residues shy of the CDR3 end, and the germline J gene is used to complete it. CDR1 is DFQATT and CDR2 is SNEGSKA in the germline V gene (reference sequence). CDR3 length: 13 amino acids. This entry comes from a study of T cell clonality in common variable immunodeficiency. Assay used: immunoSEQ multiplex PCR; TCRdb lists only in-frame clones, some missing. Sampling found approximately 34,000 clones, none seen once. The sequence was obtained from a person between 18 and 75 years old in good health. The chain couples TRBV20-1 to TRBJ2-2, with 7 bases identical to TRBD2. Input material: peripheral blood mononuclear cells. The chain's CDR3 is CSARGGSSGELFF. CDR3 DNA, as far as it was read: TGTAGTGCCCGCGGGGGTTCTAGCGGGGAG.